The entry that follows covers one TCR beta chain sequence. Between the trimmed V and J ends, which lost 5 bases and 4 bases, there was a span of 14 bases. From germline, CDR1 is SGHTA and CDR2 FQGNSA. This CDR3 has 14 residues. The data originate from a study of blood T cell repertoires in COVID-19. Sequenced by immunoSEQ multiplex PCR; TCRdb stores in-frame clones only, minus some. Here the sample spans approximately 300,000 clones, around nine tenths being singletons. The sequencing sample was made of peripheral blood. The TCR originated in a man between 35 and 55 years old with acute or convalescent COVID-19. The V gene is TRBV7-2, the J gene TRBJ1-2; possible D gene TRBD1, 5 bases. The CDR3 nucleotides read TGTGCCAGCAGCCCGGATCAGGGATTCTATGGCTACACCTTC. As protein: CASSPDQGFYGYTF. The entire variable domain, with the rest obtained from reference TRBV7-2 and TRBJ1-2, is as follows: GAGVSQSPSNKVTEKGKDVELRCDPISGHTALYWYRQSLGQGLEFLIYFQGNSAPDKSGLPSDRFSAERTGGSVSTLTIQRTQQEDSAVYLCASSPDQGFYGYTFGSGTRLTVV.